The sequence of this T cell receptor (beta chain) was determined in a study of blood T cell repertoires in COVID-19. Study-wide background: Samples representing acute and convalescent COVID-19 were sourced from the United States, Italy and Spain. The cDNA or gDNA used as material had been derived from T cells, B-cell-depleted T cells, or PBMCs.

V lost 4 bases, J lost 10 bases, and 17 bases lay in between. This CDR3 is 14 amino acids long. Germline V gives CDR1 MGHRA, CDR2 YSYEKL. Per the study methods: Amplification with reference gene primers provided the estimates of nucleated cell counts. TCRdb's copy holds only in-frame clones and misses some; the assay was immunoSEQ multiplex PCR. The DNA gave D and trimming, while V, J and clone size come from that table. The repertoire holds around 97,000 clones, with around 87% as singletons. This sequence originates from a human donor in a cohort sampled during active COVID-19. V is TRBV4-1 and J is TRBJ2-1; possibly TRBD1 for D (6 bases). Sequencing was performed on peripheral blood. In DNA form, the CDR3 reads TGCGCCAGCAGCCTACAGGAGACCCAGGGGGAGCAGTTCTTC. As protein: CASSLQETQGEQFF.